This record concerns one T cell receptor (beta chain) sequence. Which antigen it targets is not known. Base quality data are lacking; no much larger clone is found one base away. The sample originates from a study of cytomegalovirus exposure and HLA in healthy donors (dated by TCRdb to 2016 to 2017). Describing the broader study: An earlier analysis of some 550 of the donors reported approximately 300 Gb of sequence data and 100 million to 130 million unique TCR beta sequences from approximately 180 million T cells. Using immunosequencing, the study profiled T cell repertoires from about 610 subjects and related those repertoires to cytomegalovirus serostatus. The later analysis used no new phenotypic data to find candidate immune exposures, relying instead on TCR beta sequences and their occurrence across donors. Class I and class II HLA loci were covered by the typing at four-digit resolution. An early release covering roughly 640 HLA-typed donors comprised 250 to 350 gigabases of sequencing data and 85 million or so unique TCR sequences. Along with the approximately 700-subject first cohort, a separate validation cohort of about 110 different subjects was used. The aim of the study was to test whether cataloging public T cell receptors could identify signatures of past pathogen exposure. Of the 350 to 400 genotyped donors, approximately 83% fell in the genetic ancestry cluster associated with self-reported Caucasian donors. Alongside the repertoire data, information on donor age, sex, ethnicity and CMV serostatus was compiled. All discovery cohort repertoires had been generated on a single sequencing platform. A later genetic analysis used genome-wide SNP genotypes for about 55% of the 666 donors, treating that subset as a discovery cohort. To predict cytomegalovirus infection status, the study combined high-throughput TCR immunosequencing, statistical association of individual TCRs with disease status, and machine learning. A later analysis re-analyzed previously published TCR beta repertoires from roughly 690 donors and added high-resolution HLA genotyping to study TCR occurrence patterns. Several DR-DQ haplotypes were treated as single units for association and clustering because of strong linkage in the cohort. Among about 370 genotyped donors of the cohort, an average of about 220,000 unique TCR beta nucleotide sequences was sequenced per donor, of which 15% to 20% were non-productive. An earlier analysis of approximately 640 of the donors applied high-throughput TCR beta sequencing to assess whether each TCR beta V gene segment acted as functional or pseudogenic. The number of typed donors differed by locus: roughly 629-630 for A, B, C, DRB1 and DQB1; 522 for DQA1; 600 to 610 for DPA1; and 450 to 480 for DPB1. Results the study describes overall, beyond this receptor: Because counts were too low, roughly 17 rarely observed V segments, including chromosome 9 orphons, were left out of the earlier analysis of a few hundred of the donors. In vitro tests confirmed that three of the cytomegalovirus-associated TCR beta chains recognize cytomegalovirus antigens. The classifier was reported to diagnose cytomegalovirus status with high specificity and sensitivity in both the original cohort and the validation cohort. The study listed 150 to 200 TCR beta chains as associated with cytomegalovirus. In a later analysis, HLA-associated TCR beta chains were found to be more clonally expanded and to have lower generation probabilities than equally common non-associated chains. This cohort had only TCR beta chains sequenced, and the lack of alpha or paired-chain data limited which features could be detected. Several of the top co-occurrence clusters appeared to be linked to parvovirus B19, influenza, CMV and Epstein-Barr virus, according to a later analysis. Sequencing depth was assumed to be roughly uniform across donors in the presence/absence analyses, though that assumption may not hold. According to the authors, the approach could potentially be generalized to other disease states and immunological phenotypes. According to a later genetic analysis, donors in an Asian-associated ancestry cluster had fewer N-insertions in productive TCRs than the approximately 710-donor mean. Correlated functional status among segregating V segments might reflect linkage disequilibrium, but an unknown experimental factor could not be ruled out. For the cohort, immune exposure information was limited to CMV serostatus. HLA typing was unavailable for some donors at each locus, so association tests used only the typed subset. A later analysis found that most CMV-associated TCR beta chains appeared HLA-restricted, with HLA associations seemingly driven largely by CMV exposure. An association between a missense DCLRE1C variant and V-gene and J-gene trimming of TCR beta chains was found in a later genetic analysis and replicated in an independent cohort. In an earlier analysis of roughly 560 of the donors, most TCR beta V segments were observed in productive rearrangements about 90% or about 30% of the time, broadly matching IMGT annotations. A cluster of highly shared sequence variants was judged likely to represent a technical artifact of the sequencing pipeline. Some IMGT-functional V segments, including TRBV6-2 and TRBV6-3, could not be told apart with the 87-base-pair reads, so those segments were excluded. At a false discovery rate of 0.05, a later analysis linked under 20,000 TCR beta sequences to specific HLA alleles. A further reported finding was that TCR beta sequences accurately predicted the HLA-A and HLA-B alleles for most subjects in the first cohort. Most TCR sequences were seen in very few donors, while some public TCRs were found in many individuals. When HLA alleles, especially DR and DQ, strongly co-occurred, attributing TCR associations to individual alleles was difficult. According to a later analysis, TCR association rates differed among HLA loci, with DRB1 alleles showing the most associated TCRs and HLA-C alleles showing the fewest.

Preparation of the library involved the immunoSEQ multiplex PCR assay. A mixture of 60 forward primers for TCR Vbeta segments and 13 reverse primers for TCR Jbeta segments was used in the multiplex PCR. The CDR3 region of rearranged TCR beta genes was amplified from genomic DNA by a multiplex PCR assay. The Illumina HiSeq System was used to sequence the amplified TCR beta libraries as 87-base-pair reads. Processing in the source paper ran as follows. Across the 670 or so repertoires, a later analysis counted tens of millions of unique TCR beta chains, 8.5 million to 12 million of which were shared by at least two donors. Raw reads were error-corrected and collapsed into unique sequences by a nearest-neighbor algorithm in which closely related sequences were merged to remove PCR and sequencing errors. V, D and J gene segments were assigned by aligning CDR3 sequences to IMGT reference sequences. For a sequence to be retained, a match of at least six nucleotides to both a V gene segment and a J gene segment was required. Rearrangements were called productive when the CDR3 lacked stop codons and stayed in frame with V and J; all others were non-productive. CDR3 was defined according to IMGT convention as the region running from the second conserved V-encoded cysteine to the conserved J-encoded phenylalanine. The earlier analysis of 500 to 650 of the donors excluded any sequence lacking an unambiguous match to a single V gene segment. In an earlier analysis of approximately 500 of the donors, a V segment was called functional when productive rearrangements were above 56.7%, and segregating when the standard deviation between donors exceeded 5%. A statistical classification framework was developed to diagnose cytomegalovirus status using the catalog of TCR beta chain sequences. A later analysis assigned V and J genes by comparing TCR nucleotide sequences with IMGT/GENE-DB human TR gene sequences. Using the TCRdist pipeline, a later analysis assigned CDR3 sequences along with most-parsimonious VDJ recombination scenarios. In a later analysis, each TCR beta chain was defined by its CDR3 amino acid sequence together with its V-gene family, and reads without a unique V-gene family were excluded. A later analysis removed several hundred highly shared, low-generation-probability nucleotide sequences to deal with suspected cross-contamination and a sequencing artifact. In a later analysis, a clonal expansion index for each public chain was calculated from normalized within-repertoire ranks of inferred template counts. In a later analysis, generation probabilities were computed with a VDJ recombination model fitted to out-of-frame rearrangements, and the resulting probabilities were checked against IGoR. In a later analysis, TCR-TCR, TCR-HLA and TCR-CMV co-occurrence was scored with hypergeometric tests, and a repertoire-size bias correction was applied to TCR pairs. A later analysis estimated false discovery rates by permuting HLA or CMV assignments 20 times. In a later analysis, co-occurring TCRs were grouped using DBSCAN, with TCRdist sequence similarity added in when clustering inside HLA-allele-positive subsets. Repertoires with fewer than 30,000 or more than 120,000 public chains were left out of co-occurrence clustering, as were five repertoires with anomalous nucleotide sharing. TCRdb stores this immuneACCESS table with in-frame sequences only. Part of the clones is absent; in the studies checked, under half of the shortfall reflects unresolved V genes, and no reason is known for the rest. That table is the source of V, J and clone size, and D and trimming were worked out from the DNA. The sample table holds approximately 89,000 clones, of which 65% to 80% were seen once. The ten largest account for around 9.1% of the sample.

The cohort consisted of approximately 690 healthy bone marrow donors. Cohort members were all nominally healthy when sampled, although unrecorded immune exposures were likely present. The donor tested CMV seropositive, placing the donor among the roughly 300 seropositive members of the cohort. Every donor gave a peripheral blood sample, and the peripheral blood mononuclear cells from that sample were used for TCR beta sequencing. Genomic DNA was extracted from the blood cell samples with the Qiagen DNeasy Blood Extraction Kit. CDR1 MGHRA and CDR2 YSYEKL were looked up in the germline V gene. Taken from cysteine to phenylalanine, the CDR3 has 17 residues. Only the CDR3 DNA stays, 51 bases, in frame from base 1. At the junction V is shortened by 5 bases and J by 0 bases; bases outside the gene matches: 3.

Sequencing used PBMCs. The chain is assembled from TRBV4-1 and TRBJ2-3, and 15 bases in between align with TRBD2. The source is a man aged 25-40 years in good health and CMV-seropositive. Read as DNA, the sequence is TGCGCCAGCAGCGACGGGACTAGCGGGGGGAGCACAGATACGCAGTATTTT. It codes for CASSDGTSGGSTDTQYF.